This is a list of T cell receptor beta chains from one sample in a study of beta chain features in type 1 diabetes. Profiled with immunoSEQ multiplex PCR; TCRdb holds only in-frame clones, not every one. The sample lists approximately 160,000 clones, around 8% occurring once. The sequenced material came from central memory CD4+ T cells from blood. All receptors come from a man younger than 30 in good health. Each CDR3 is given with its conserved first and last residue. Each record gives: D gene, J gene, V gene, clone size, CDR3 DNA, CDR3 protein. A D gene is named only where the DNA matches it firmly. Some rows mark clone size as missing; the rest say once, few, many or name a class of expanded clone.

- | TRBJ1-6 | TRBV30 | - | TGTGCCTGGAGCCGGGACACCTATAATTCACCCCTCCACTTT | CAWSRDTYNSPLHF
TRBD1 | TRBJ1-2 | TRBV6-1 | few | TGTGCCAGTACCCGGGGGGACAGGCGGAATTCCTTC | CASTRGDRRNSF
TRBD1 | TRBJ2-5 | TRBV5-1 | - | TGCGCCAGCAGCTTGACAGGGGTAGGCCAAGAGACCCAGTACTTC | CASSLTGVGQETQYF
TRBD1 | TRBJ2-2 | TRBV7-3 | - | TGTGCCAGCAGCCAGTACTCTGGACAGGGGTCTCTCGGGGAGCTGTTTTTT | CASSQYSGQGSLGELFF
TRBD1 | TRBJ1-5 | TRBV5-6 | - | TGTGCCAGCAGCCAGAGACAGGGCGACCATCAGCCCCAGCATTTT | CASSQRQGDHQPQHF
- | TRBJ1-1 | TRBV4-3 | - | TGCGCCAGCAGCCAAGTCGGAGGACAGATGAACACTGAAGCTTTCTTT | CASSQVGGQMNTEAFF
- | TRBJ1-6 | TRBV14 | few | TGTGCCAGCAGCCAAGTGAGGGTGGCGGGTTCACCCCTCCACTTT | CASSQVRVAGSPLHF
- | TRBJ2-5 | TRBV10-3 | few | TGTGCCATCAGCCGGGACACTAAAGAGACCCAGTACTTC | CAISRDTKETQYF
- | TRBJ1-6 | TRBV10-3 | many | TGTGCCACCGCGTCCGGGGTGGGTTCACCCCTCCACTTT | CATASGVGSPLHF
- | TRBJ2-2 | TRBV19 | - | TGTGCCAGTCGGGTTGGCCTGAACACCGGGGAGCTGTTTTTT | CASRVGLNTGELFF
TRBD1 | TRBJ2-7 | TRBV7-2 | few | TGTGCCAGCAGCCTACGGACAGGGGCCTACGAGCAGTACTTC | CASSLRTGAYEQYF
- | TRBJ1-5 | TRBV6-1 | - | TGTGCCAGCAGTGACCGACGGGTTTATCGGCCCCAGCATTTT | CASSDRRVYRPQHF
- | TRBJ2-1 | TRBV6-5 | few | TGTGCCAGCACTTCGACACAGGGTAATGAGCAGTTCTTC | CASTSTQGNEQFF
- | TRBJ1-6 | TRBV7-2 | few | TGTGCCAGCAGCTGGGGCTTCAATTCACCCCTCCACTTT | CASSWGFNSPLHF
- | TRBJ1-1 | TRBV7-2 | - | TGTGCCAGCAGCTTAGTGGGCTGGGGCGAAGCTTTCTTT | CASSLVGWGEAFF
TRBD2 | TRBJ2-1 | TRBV10-3 | - | TGTGCCATCAGCGAACCAACTAGCGGGAGAATAAATGAGCAGTTCTTC | CAISEPTSGRINEQFF
TRBD2 | TRBJ2-1 | TRBV7-6 | few | TGTGCCAGCAGCGCCCTTGGGACTAGCGGGACAGTCAATGAGCAGTTCTTC | CASSALGTSGTVNEQFF
TRBD2 | TRBJ2-5 | TRBV19 | few | TGTGCTTCAGGGACTAGCGGGGGGGCCGCAGAGACCCAGTACTTC | CASGTSGGAAETQYF
- | TRBJ2-7 | TRBV2 | - | TGTGCCAGCAGCACGCAGGCCTCCTACGAGCAGTACTTC | CASSTQASYEQYF
- | TRBJ1-1 | TRBV21-1 | few | TGTGCCAGCAGCAAGGCGGCAGGGATCACTGAAGCTTTCTTT | CASSKAAGITEAFF
- | TRBJ1-2 | TRBV19 | few | TGTGCCAGTAGTATCGGGCGGGAGACGAAGGCCTACACCTTC | CASSIGRETKAYTF
TRBD2 | TRBJ2-6 | TRBV7-3 | - | TGTGCCAGCAGCTTAAGCCGGGTAGCGGGAGCTGGGGCCAACGTCCTGACTTTC | CASSLSRVAGAGANVLTF
- | TRBJ1-5 | TRBV30 | - | TGTGCCTGGAAATCGAAGCACAATCAGCCCCAGCATTTT | CAWKSKHNQPQHF
- | TRBJ1-1 | TRBV4-3 | - | TGCGCCAGCAGCCAACCACAGGAGAACACTGAAGCTTTCTTT | CASSQPQENTEAFF
- | TRBJ1-6 | TRBV7-2 | few | TGTGCCAGCAGCTTAGGGGGAGGGCAGGGGAATTCACCCCTCCACTTT | CASSLGGGQGNSPLHF
- | TRBJ2-3 | TRBV7-9 | many | TGTGCCAGCAGCTTGGGCAGGGTGGGAGATACGCAGTATTTT | CASSLGRVGDTQYF
- | TRBJ2-7 | TRBV2 | many | TGTGCCAGCAGTTCAGGGATGGGAAGAACCTACGAGCAGTACTTC | CASSSGMGRTYEQYF
TRBD1 | TRBJ2-1 | TRBV5-1 | - | TGCGCCAGCAGCTTGGCACAGGGGGCGAATGAGCAGTTCTTC | CASSLAQGANEQFF
TRBD2 | TRBJ2-1 | TRBV14 | - | TGTGCCAGCAGCCAAGATTTGCTAGCGGCCCTCAATGAGCAGTTCTTC | CASSQDLLAALNEQFF
TRBD1 | TRBJ2-2 | TRBV5-1 | few | TGCGCCAGCAGCATACAGGGGGACACCGGGGAGCTGTTTTTT | CASSIQGDTGELFF
TRBD1 | TRBJ2-7 | TRBV28 | - | TGTGCCAGCAGTTGGTCCGGGACAGTTATAAACGAGCAGTACTTC | CASSWSGTVINEQYF
- | TRBJ1-4 | TRBV9 | few | TGTGCCAGCAGCGTAGACCCCACAGGGATTGAAAAACTGTTTTTT | CASSVDPTGIEKLFF
TRBD2 | TRBJ2-1 | TRBV7-3 | - | TGTGCCAGCAGCTTACCGTCCCGACTAGCGGGAGGGAACAATGAGCAGTTCTTC | CASSLPSRLAGGNNEQFF
- | TRBJ1-2 | TRBV6-5 | once | TGTGCCAGCAGTTACTCGCCCCAGGGTGGCGGTGGCTACACCTTC | CASSYSPQGGGGYTF
- | TRBJ2-5 | TRBV15 | many | TGTGCCACCAGCAGAGATACAGGAGAGACCCAGTACTTC | CATSRDTGETQYF
TRBD2 | TRBJ2-5 | TRBV27 | few | TGTGCCAGCAGTTTAAGAGCGGGGGGTTACCAAGAGACCCAGTACTTC | CASSLRAGGYQETQYF
- | TRBJ1-6 | TRBV4-2 | - | TGTGCCAGCAGCCAAGGGAGCTCCTATAATTCACCCCTCCACTTT | CASSQGSSYNSPLHF
TRBD1 | TRBJ1-1 | TRBV5-6 | - | TGTGCCAGCAGCTCCGGGACAGGGGCGAACACTGAAACTTTCTTT | CASSSGTGANTETFF
- | TRBJ1-5 | TRBV4-3 | few | TGCGCCAGCAGCCAAGATCTTTGGACGACAGGCACCAATCAGCCCCAGCATTTT | CASSQDLWTTGTNQPQHF
- | TRBJ1-1 | TRBV30 | many | TGTGCCTGGAGTCGACTCGTCGGCACTGAAGCTTTCTTT | CAWSRLVGTEAFF
TRBD1 | TRBJ2-7 | TRBV30 | many | TGTGCCTGGAGAAATCCGAGACCGGGACAGGGTTCCAAGAGCTACGAGCAGTACTTC | CAWRNPRPGQGSKSYEQYF
- | TRBJ2-5 | TRBV7-3 | many | TGTGCCAGCAGCTTAAGCGGGACGGACCAAGAGACCCAGTACTTC | CASSLSGTDQETQYF
- | TRBJ2-1 | TRBV7-2 | - | TGTGCCAGCAACCTCCAACCATCGCGTGAGCAGTTCTTC | CASNLQPSREQFF
- | TRBJ1-1 | TRBV5-5 | - | TGTGCCAGCTCCTTCTTCACTGAAGCTTTCTTT | CASSFFTEAFF
TRBD1 | TRBJ2-2 | TRBV19 | many | TGTGCCAGTATTAGACAGGGGAACACCGGGGAGCTGTTTTTT | CASIRQGNTGELFF
- | TRBJ2-2 | TRBV6-5 | few | TGTGCCAGCCCAACAGATTCGAACACCGGGGAGCTGTTTTTT | CASPTDSNTGELFF
- | TRBJ1-2 | TRBV5-4 | few | TGTGCCAGCAGCTTGGATGTCGGGAACTATGGCTACACCTTC | CASSLDVGNYGYTF
- | TRBJ1-5 | TRBV19 | few | TGTGCCAGTAGTATAGACCAACAGGTCCGTCAGCCCCAGCATTTT | CASSIDQQVRQPQHF
- | TRBJ2-3 | TRBV29-1 | few | TGCAGCGTCCGGACAGACCTCACAGATACGCAGTATTTT | CSVRTDLTDTQYF
TRBD2 | TRBJ2-5 | TRBV9 | many | TGTGCCAGCAGCCCCAGGCTAGGACTAGTCGGCGAGACCCAGTACTTC | CASSPRLGLVGETQYF
- | TRBJ1-2 | TRBV28 | - | TGTGCCAGCAGGTCTTCAGGGACTCGCTATGGCTACACCTTC | CASRSSGTRYGYTF